The rows below give T cell receptor beta chains drawn from one sample of a study of blood T cell repertoires in COVID-19. The assay was immunoSEQ multiplex PCR, and TCRdb's table has in-frame clones only and misses some. The sample consists of about 100,000 clones, around 85% of them appearing once. Sequences were obtained from peripheral blood. The receptor source for this set is a man aged 60-69 years with acute or convalescent COVID-19. CDR3s include the opening cysteine and the closing phenylalanine or tryptophan. D genes are given only for firm matches. Some rows mark clone size as missing; the rest say once, few, many or name a class of expanded clone.

V gene	J gene	D gene	clone size	CDR3 DNA	CDR3 protein
TRBV4-2	TRBJ1-2	TRBD1	NA	TGTGCCAGCAGCCAACAATCCGACAGGGCGCCTCGCTACACCTTC	CASSQQSDRAPRYTF
TRBV11-2	TRBJ2-3	NA	NA	TGTGCCAGCAGCACCCAGGGCACAGATACGCAGTATTTT	CASSTQGTDTQYF
TRBV7-2	TRBJ2-7	NA	NA	TGTGCCAGCAGCCTAAGGACAGTCAACTCCTACGAGCAGTACTTC	CASSLRTVNSYEQYF
TRBV4-2	TRBJ1-5	NA	few	TGTGCCAGCAGTCGAGACCTAGGGGGGGGGCAGTGGCAGCCCCAGCATTTT	CASSRDLGGGQWQPQHF
TRBV3-1/TRBV3-2	TRBJ2-3	TRBD2	NA	TGTGCCAGCAGCCCACGGCTACTAGCGGGAGCAGATACGCAGTATTTT	CASSPRLLAGADTQYF
TRBV9	TRBJ2-6	NA	NA	TGTGCCAGCAGCGTGACTCTGGGGGCCAACGTCCTGACTTTC	CASSVTLGANVLTF
TRBV5-1	TRBJ2-7	NA	NA	TGCGCCAGCAGCTTGGCCTCGGGCTACGAGCAGTACTTC	CASSLASGYEQYF
TRBV5-6	TRBJ1-1	TRBD1	NA	TGTGCCAGCACCATACCAGGGGGTTGGACTGAAGCTTTCTTT	CASTIPGGWTEAFF
TRBV28	TRBJ1-2	NA	NA	TGTGCCAGCAGTTTTAATAGCAGGGTTTTGGCTAACTATGGCTACACCTTC	CASSFNSRVLANYGYTF
TRBV18	TRBJ2-3	TRBD2	NA	TGTGCCAGCTCACTGGGACTAGACGGCACAGATACGCAGTATTTT	CASSLGLDGTDTQYF
TRBV7-9	TRBJ1-6	NA	NA	TGTGCCAGCAGCTTATCGGGTGCGGGCGTAAATTCACCCCTCCACTTT	CASSLSGAGVNSPLHF
TRBV7-3	TRBJ2-5	NA	NA	TGTGCCAGCAGCCAACGGGCGGGAGAGACCCAGTACTTC	CASSQRAGETQYF
TRBV6-5	TRBJ1-1	TRBD1	NA	TGTGCCAGCAGAGACCGGGACAGGGGTGGGACTGAAGCTTTCTTT	CASRDRDRGGTEAFF
TRBV2	TRBJ2-3	TRBD2	once	TGTGCCAGCTCTTTGGTGGGGGGGAACACAGATACGCAGTATTTT	CASSLVGGNTDTQYF
TRBV7-2	TRBJ2-7	NA	NA	TGTGCCAGCAGCTTTCGGGGGTGGGCCTACGAGCAGTACTTC	CASSFRGWAYEQYF
TRBV9	TRBJ2-7	NA	NA	TGTGCCAGCAGTGGTGGGCCGCTCTACGAGCAGTACTTC	CASSGGPLYEQYF
TRBV10-3	TRBJ2-5	TRBD1	NA	TGTGCCATCAGCCCCGGGACAGGGGGCCGAGAGACCCAGTACTTC	CAISPGTGGRETQYF
TRBV6-5	TRBJ1-2	TRBD1	NA	TGTGCCAGCAGGCGATCCTCCGGGACAGGGGGCCTTGGCACCTTC	CASRRSSGTGGLGTF
TRBV19	TRBJ2-1	TRBD2	once	TGTGCCAGTAGTGCCTCCTCCCGCGGGAGTCTGGCATACAATGAGCAGTTCTTC	CASSASSRGSLAYNEQFF
TRBV28	TRBJ1-5	NA	NA	TGTGCCAGCAGTCCTGTCCGGTTCCAGCCCCAGCATTTT	CASSPVRFQPQHF
TRBV5-4	TRBJ2-5	TRBD1	NA	TGTGCCAGCAGCAGAGGACAGGTCGGGGAGACCCAGTACTTC	CASSRGQVGETQYF
TRBV9	TRBJ1-6	TRBD1	NA	TGTGCCAGCAGCGCTTGGGACAGAAATTCACCCCTCCACTTT	CASSAWDRNSPLHF
TRBV19	TRBJ2-3	TRBD2	NA	TGTGCCAGTAGCCACCCCTACGGGAGGGCCAGCACAGATACGCAGTATTTT	CASSHPYGRASTDTQYF
TRBV19	TRBJ2-5	NA	NA	TGTGCCAGTAGTATTAATCGACTGAAACAAGAGACCCAGTACTTC	CASSINRLKQETQYF
TRBV7-9	TRBJ1-6	TRBD1	NA	TGTGCCAGCAGCTTAGTACAGGGGAATTCACCCCTCCACTTT	CASSLVQGNSPLHF
TRBV9	TRBJ1-6	NA	NA	TGTGCCAGCAGCGTCATAGGGGGTAATAATTCACCCCTCCACTTT	CASSVIGGNNSPLHF
TRBV6-5	TRBJ1-1	NA	NA	TGTGCCAGCAGTTACTCGGGGAGCATGAACACTGAAGCTTTCTTT	CASSYSGSMNTEAFF
TRBV6-2/TRBV6-3	TRBJ2-3	NA	NA	TGTGCCAGCAGTTACACCGGGACAACAGATACGCAGTATTTT	CASSYTGTTDTQYF
TRBV5-8	TRBJ2-7	NA	NA	TGTGCCAGCAGCCCGTGGGGAGGCTACGAGCAGTACTTC	CASSPWGGYEQYF
TRBV11-2	TRBJ1-6	TRBD1	NA	TGTGCCAGCAGCTTAGAAGGGACAGAAAATTCACCCCTCCACTTT	CASSLEGTENSPLHF
TRBV3-1/TRBV3-2	TRBJ2-7	TRBD2	NA	TGTGCCAGCAGACCCTGCCTTGGGCGGGAGGCCTACGAGCAGTACTTC	CASRPCLGREAYEQYF
TRBV6-5	TRBJ2-7	TRBD1	once	TGTGCCAGCAGGCCCGGGACAGGGTCCTACGAGCAGTACTTC	CASRPGTGSYEQYF
TRBV15	TRBJ2-1	TRBD2	once	TGTGCCACCAGCAGGAGAACTAGCGGGAGGTACAATGAGCAGTTCTTC	CATSRRTSGRYNEQFF
TRBV4-2	TRBJ2-7	TRBD2	few	TGTGCCAGCAGCCAAGACCTAGCGGGTCCCCCCTACGAGCAGTACTTC	CASSQDLAGPPYEQYF
TRBV7-3	TRBJ2-1	NA	NA	TGTGCCAGGGCCTCGGCGGGGGCCTCCTACAATGAGCAGTTCTTC	CARASAGASYNEQFF